This T cell receptor (beta chain) was sequenced during a study of response to subunit inactivated influenza vaccine. This clonotype was detected a few times. TCRdb re-derived calls from the RT-PCR reads in MiXCR, one entry per CDR3 protein. The sample has about 540,000 distinct CDR3 sequences, approximately 20% seen once. Germline CDR1 DFQATT, CDR2 SNEGSKA (reference sequence). The V segment lost 2 bases and the J segment 3 bases; nucleotides outside the gene matches: 4. This CDR3 has 14 residues. The sample was also reused in another study, on T cells expressing NK-cell markers. That study adds: What made the TCR beta cDNA was 5'RACE template switching with UMIs. NKG2C+ dominant clonotype frequencies in 5 or 6 donors were about 1.0-8% of CD8+ T cells.

This TCR was recovered from a man in his forties or fifties who received an inactivated influenza vaccine. The chain combines TRBV20-1 with TRBJ2-3, with 8 bases fitting TRBD1. Material: CD4+ T cells sorted from PBMCs, obtained roughly 12 days after vaccination. CDR3 in amino acids: CSARFDRGTDTQYF. For the CDR3, the DNA is TGCAGTGCTAGATTTGACAGGGGTACAGATACGCAGTATTTT.